This TCR beta chain was recorded in a study of PD-1 blockade in classical Hodgkin lymphoma. The table came from immunoSEQ multiplex PCR; TCRdb's copy has only in-frame clones and leaves some out. The sample includes 85,000 to 90,000 clones, 90% of them seen just once. Germline V gene lookup returns CDR1 ENHRY and CDR2 SYGVKD. Trimming removed 0 bases from V and 4 bases from J, with 16 bases in between. This CDR3 has 17 residues. Concerning this clone: As yet, its antigen is unknown.

Study outcomes and limitations: Only CD4+ TCR diversity, not CD8+, had risen significantly by C4D1. Newly diagnosed patients had diversity similar to the baseline diversity of complete responders. After ASCT, patients who started nivolumab under 1 year later were excluded.

This sample's time point: cycle 4 day 1 (C4D1), after 6 weeks of nivolumab. Each and every patient relapsed after autologous stem cell transplantation, and patients got differing brentuximab vedotin exposure. The rearrangement uses TRBV10-3 and TRBJ2-1; D may be TRBD2 (5 bases). This clonotype was obtained from a human donor with classical Hodgkin lymphoma. Sequences were derived from peripheral blood mononuclear cells (PBMCs), sampled before the fourth cycle of nivolumab. In DNA form, the CDR3 reads TGTGCCATCAGTGAGTCGATAATGAGAAAGCGGTACAATGAGCAGTTCTTC. Protein product: CAISESIMRKRYNEQFF.